The sequence of this TCR beta chain was determined in a study of blood T cell repertoires in COVID-19 (dated by TCRdb to 2020 to 2022). Regarding the study in general: Samples from collaborators originated in the United States, Italy and Spain and spanned both the acute and convalescent phases of COVID-19. The prospective study material was composed of cDNA or gDNA derived from T cells, B-cell-depleted T cells, or PBMCs. Subjects who had been exposed to COVID-19, were actively infected with it, or had recovered from it provided the deeply sampled blood TCRbeta repertoires that made up the dataset. The repertoires were made available in a free public database intended to serve as a resource for research on the immune response to SARS-CoV-2. The samples were drawn from the first 160 participants of the ongoing ImmuneRACE study and from 950 to 1,500 subjects provided by 6 global collaborators. A de-identified subject ID, COVID-19 status, age in years and sex were almost always included in the sample metadata. Where HLA class I and class II types were available, the types were taken from metadata supplied by the sample provider, not from assay-based typing.

This clone was counted a single time. No antigen is known for it. Base qualities are not provided; no much larger clone lies one nucleotide away. TCRbeta CDR3 regions were amplified from genomic DNA by means of the immunoSEQ Assay, a bias-controlled multiplex PCR. In the source study's methods: Nucleated cell counts per sample were estimated from amplification of reference gene primers within the assay. To quantify the absolute abundance of each unique TCRbeta CDR3 rearrangement, sequence reads were collapsed and filtered. For each sample, productive Simpson clonality was calculated as the square root of Simpson's diversity index over productive rearrangements. The immuneACCESS repertoire file appears here via TCRdb, limited to in-frame rearrangements. These files lack a portion of the clones; in checked studies, under half of the deficit traces to unresolved V genes, and the cause of the others is not known. V, J and clone size are taken as reported in that table, and D and trimming were inferred from the DNA itself. Within this sample are under 450,000 clones, with 80% to 90% of them counted one time only. Under 8.5% of the sample is taken by the ten largest.

Overall results and qualifications from the work: The amount of clinical and demographic metadata varied by source and participant and was provided uncurated.

In Seattle, one collaborating source enrolled patients while the infection was active and tracked those patients longitudinally over the course of disease. Whole blood was collected in K2EDTA tubes by collaborating institutions according to the institutions' own protocols. For TCRbeta analysis, collaborators shipped samples in one of three forms: frozen whole blood, isolated PBMCs, or DNA extracted from either of those sample types. The V end loses 1 base and the J end loses 1 base, and a stretch of 10 bases separates them. From a lookup of the germline V gene, CDR1 and CDR2 are SGHAT and FQNNGV. Its CDR3 holds 15 amino acids, cysteine through phenylalanine. This entry keeps only the CDR3 DNA: 45 bases, framed from base 1.

The TCR was taken from a woman aged 60-70 years with COVID-19, enrolled during active disease. Recombination linked TRBV11-2 to TRBJ1-1; no D gene call is confident. The sequencing input was peripheral blood. The CDR3 region reads CASSLGTIANTEAFF. The nucleotides are TGTGCCAGCAGCTTAGGAACCATAGCGAACACTGAAGCTTTCTTT.